The sequence of this TCR beta chain was determined in a study of regulatory T cells in long-lasting Graves disease. Time point defined: newly diagnosed GD, antithyroid drugs for less than 3 months. PBMC RNA served as the TCR library source. The authors built TCR beta libraries using iRepertoire HTBI primers and Arm-PCR of CDR3 regions. TCRdb re-called the multiplex PCR reads with MiXCR, one entry per CDR3 protein. The repertoire holds about 540,000 distinct CDR3 sequences, with roughly 14% as singletons. In addition, the sample was reused for a study of T cells in Graves' hyperthyroidism and ophthalmopathy. That report adds: Newly diagnosed patients aged 18 to 65 had hyperthyroidism of under 2 months' duration. Primed by the HTBI set, a first-round RT-PCR was run on the TCR CDR3.

The TCR comes from a man between 25 and 39 years old with Graves disease. The specimen was peripheral blood mononuclear cells (PBMCs), collected at new diagnosis, from a patient treated with antithyroid drugs.

The CDR3 sequence is CASSFSTEAYEQYF. As DNA, the CDR3 is TGTGCCAGCAGTTTTAGTACAGAGGCCTACGAGCAGTACTTC. V gene TRBV27 combines with J gene TRBJ2-7; no firm D call. The V and J ends lost 3 bases and 2 bases respectively, with 11 bases between them. Germline assignment: CDR1 MNHEY and CDR2 SMNVEV (reference sequence). This CDR3 contains 14 residues.